The next 26 T cell receptor beta chains were all read from a single sample in a study of CD8 T cells in Susac syndrome (dated by TCRdb to between 2019 and 2020). Library preparation was by the immunoSEQ multiplex PCR assay. RNA was extracted using the RNeasy kit, and about 0.45 to 1 ug of the RNA was reverse transcribed with random hexamers. Through fastp at Q25 and MiXCR, TCRdb rebuilt clones from the public reads, retaining in-frame beta chains. Here each entry gathers all rows of one CDR3 protein and keeps the most common genes and DNA. Recorded for this sample are fewer than 150,000 distinct CDR3 sequences; roughly 95% of them occurred a single time. The ten largest make up more than 0.09% of the sample. Sequences were obtained from CD4+ T cells from PBMCs. These receptors were collected from a human donor in good health.

The chain uses TRBV5-1 and TRBJ1-5; D gene ambiguous. Between the trimmed V and J ends, which lost 0 bases and 7 bases, there was a span of 5 bases. The CDR3 loop spans 12 amino acids. Germline CDR1 reads SGHRS; CDR2 reads YFSETQ. The CDR3 DNA is TGCGCCAGCAGCTTGGATGGACAGCCCCAGCATTTT. This codes for CASSLDGQPQHF.

This clonotype appeared once. This rearrangement joins TRBV7-9 to TRBJ2-7; possibly TRBD2 for D (5 bases). Trimming removed 2 bases at V and 5 bases at J, with 10 bases between. CDR1 and CDR2 (germline): SEHNR, FQNEAQ (reference sequence). This CDR3 is built from 13 residues. CDR3 in amino acids: CASSLTPGDEQYF. CDR3 bases: TGTGCCAGCAGCTTAACCCCCGGGGACGAGCAGTACTTC.

The rearrangement uses TRBV7-9 and TRBJ2-4; a weak D match, TRBD1 (5 bases). Per the germline V gene, CDR1 is SEHNR and CDR2 is FQNEAQ (reference sequence). This CDR3 spans 13 amino acids. V was trimmed by 5 bases and J by 8 bases, leaving 13 bases between them. CDR3: CASSQGLGDIQYF. CDR3 DNA: TGTGCCAGCAGCCAGGGCCTAGGGGACATTCAGTACTTC.

V is TRBV28 and J is TRBJ2-1; TRBD2 matches 12 bases. The V and J ends lost 7 bases and 6 bases, in that order; junction bases with no gene match: 13. The CDR3 sequence is 17 residues long. CDR1 is MDHEN and CDR2 is SYDVKM in the germline V gene. This CDR3 reads CASNSLAGGSYGNEQFF. CDR3 nucleotide sequence: TGTGCCAGCAACTCACTAGCGGGAGGAAGTTATGGCAATGAGCAGTTCTTC.

This clonotype occurred once. This sequence joins TRBV29-1 and TRBJ2-1; 8 nucleotides line up with TRBD2. The CDR3 loop spans 16 amino acids. V lost 3 bases to trimming and J lost 4 bases; unmatched junction nucleotides: 11. Germline V gene data show CDR1 as SQVTM and CDR2 as ANQGSEA. The CDR3 loop is CSVDEGRAGGYNEQFF. The DNA of the CDR3 is TGCAGCGTTGACGAGGGCCGGGCGGGGGGATACAATGAGCAGTTCTTC.

V and J are TRBV28 and TRBJ2-1; no clear D gene. Germline V gene data show CDR1 as MDHEN and CDR2 as SYDVKM. The CDR3 loop spans 11 amino acids. V shed 4 bases and J shed 4 bases, with 2 bases lying between them. In DNA, the CDR3 is TGTGCCAGCAGTTGGTACAATGAGCAGTTCTTC. It yields the protein CASSWYNEQFF.

The chain uses TRBV10-3 and TRBJ2-5; D is ambiguous. The CDR3 contains 10 residues. V lost 9 bases and J lost 3, with 5 bases in between. Germline V gene sequence: CDR1 ENHRY, CDR2 SYGVKD. The CDR3 spells CAIGEETQYF. CDR3 nucleotide sequence: TGTGCCATTGGGGAAGAGACCCAGTACTTC.

The genes are TRBV5-4 and TRBJ2-2; 9 bases fit TRBD2. The V and J ends lost 4 bases and 0 bases, in that order; junction bases with no gene match: 1. Germline CDR1 SGHNT, CDR2 YYREEE (reference sequence). The CDR3 loop spans 15 amino acids. Written as DNA, the CDR3 is TGTGCCAGCAGCCCTAGCGGGGCGAACACCGGGGAGCTGTTTTTT. This encodes CASSPSGANTGELFF.

V and J are TRBV2 and TRBJ2-3; unclear D gene. Germline values: CDR1 SNHLY, CDR2 FYNNEI. The CDR3 length is 11 residues. V was trimmed by 4 bases and J by 8 bases, leaving 7 bases between them. Here the CDR3 reads CASSGEFTQYF. CDR3 in DNA: TGTGCCAGCAGTGGAGAGTTTACGCAGTATTTT.

This clonotype appeared once. The chain joins TRBV29-1 to TRBJ2-3, with TRBD1 matching over 7 bases. V trimming: 5 bases; J trimming: 3 bases; junction bases outside the gene matches: 5. The CDR3 totals 13 residues. Germline V gene sequence: CDR1 SQVTM, CDR2 ANQGSEA. The DNA of the CDR3 is TGCAGCGTTTCCGGGACAGAAACAGATACGCAGTATTTT. It is translated as CSVSGTETDTQYF.

The chain combines TRBV7-2 with TRBJ2-1, with D maybe TRBD2 (6 bases). V was cut by 7 bases and J by 1 base, with 20 bases left in between. The CDR3 contains 17 residues. Germline V gene sequence: CDR1 SGHTA, CDR2 FQGNSA. In DNA form, the CDR3 reads TGTGCCAGCACTCTCGGAAAGGGACTGAGGTCCTACAATGAGCAGTTCTTC. Its translation: CASTLGKGLRSYNEQFF.

The chain joins TRBV7-9 to TRBJ2-1; 10 bases fit TRBD1. Germline assignment: CDR1 SEHNR and CDR2 FQNEAQ (reference sequence). The CDR3 extends over 16 amino acids. The V and J ends lost 1 base and 9 bases, in that order; junction bases with no gene match: 9. The chain's CDR3 is CASSLGPGTGATEQFF. The CDR3 coding sequence is TGTGCCAGCAGCTTAGGGCCGGGGACAGGGGCGACTGAGCAGTTCTTC.

J is TRBJ2-2 and V is TRBV27; no reliable D call. This CDR3 has 13 residues. Germline V gene data show CDR1 as MNHEY and CDR2 as SMNVEV (reference sequence). V lost 5 bases and J lost 5, with 9 bases in between. The CDR3 DNA reads TGTGCCAGCAGTCAAAGGGTTACCGGGGAGCTGTTTTTT. It specifies CASSQRVTGELFF.

The V and J genes are TRBV7-2 and TRBJ2-7; TRBD2 agrees at 15 bases. Germline lookup yields CDR1 SGHTA and CDR2 FQGNSA. This CDR3 contains 18 residues. V was clipped by 4 bases and J by 4 bases; unmatched bases: 11. DNA of the CDR3: TGTGCCAGCAGCTCTCCAGGGACTAGCGGGAGGCGGAGGTACGAGCAGTACTTC. Protein: CASSSPGTSGRRRYEQYF.

This clonotype came up once. This chain connects TRBV5-1 to TRBJ2-3, with 10 bases matching TRBD2. The CDR3 consists of 19 residues. Germline trimming cut 0 bases from V and 4 bases from J; bases unmatched to any gene: 14. Per the germline V gene, CDR1 is SGHRS and CDR2 is YFSETQ. The CDR3 nucleotides read TGCGCCAGCAGCTTGGCTAGCGGGAGTCGGGTTGGGCGCCCAGATACGCAGTATTTT. Encoded protein: CASSLASGSRVGRPDTQYF.

The V gene is TRBV28, the J gene TRBJ2-1; D is possibly TRBD1 or TRBD2 (9 bases each). The CDR3 runs to 15 residues. CDR1 and CDR2 (germline): MDHEN, SYDVKM. Trimming pared 7 bases from V and 10 bases from J, leaving 23 bases between. The CDR3 coding sequence is TGTGCCAGCACCTTGGGACAGGGCGGGGGGGTCGAGCAGTTCTTC. Translation gives CASTLGQGGGVEQFF.

V is TRBV5-1 and J is TRBJ2-1; TRBD2 aligns across 7 bases. The CDR3 spans 16 residues. CDR1 is SGHRS and CDR2 is YFSETQ in the germline V gene. With 3 bases clipped from V and 1 base from J, the junction kept 7 bases outside the gene matches. CDR3 amino acids: CASSSAGTTSYNEQFF. Here the CDR3 DNA reads TGCGCCAGCAGCTCGGCCGGGACTACGTCCTACAATGAGCAGTTCTTC.

The chain carries TRBV29-1 and TRBJ2-1; TRBD2 matches 13 bases. From germline, CDR1 is SQVTM and CDR2 ANQGSEA. There are 16 residues in the CDR3. The trim removed 6 bases at V and 5 bases at J, leaving 10 bases unmatched. The CDR3 here is CSVRGLAGARDNEQFF. Written as DNA, the CDR3 is TGCAGCGTCCGCGGACTAGCGGGAGCGAGGGACAATGAGCAGTTCTTC.

The V and J genes are TRBV5-6 and TRBJ2-2, with 8 bases aligning to TRBD2. The CDR3 extends over 18 amino acids. Looked up from germline, CDR1 is SGHDT and CDR2 is YYEEEE. V trimming: 3 bases; J trimming: 0 bases; junction bases outside the gene matches: 10. CDR3 coding DNA: TGTGCCAGCAGCTATTTCTTCGGGGGGGCATCGAACACCGGGGAGCTGTTTTTT. This translates into CASSYFFGGASNTGELFF.

This clonotype was seen once. V usage is TRBV5-1 and J usage is TRBJ1-2; D might be TRBD1 (6 bases). This CDR3 comprises 15 residues. The V end lost 4 bases, the J end lost 4 bases, and 17 bases lay between the germline ends. From germline, CDR1 is SGHRS and CDR2 YFSETQ. Here the CDR3 reads CASSAQAGATYGYTF. The CDR3 region has the DNA TGCGCCAGCAGCGCCCAGGCAGGGGCGACCTATGGCTACACCTTC.

The chain recombines TRBV9 with TRBJ2-5; the match to TRBD2 covers 8 bases. CDR3 length: 15 residues. V dropped 3 bases and J dropped 4; count of bases not matched to a gene: 8. From germline, CDR1 is SGDLS and CDR2 YYNGEE. The CDR3 DNA follows: TGTGCCAGCAGCGCATCCGGACTAGCAGCAGAGACCCAGTACTTC. Encoded protein: CASSASGLAAETQYF.

Remarks on this clonotype: One end of the junction varies from germline; a read error may be responsible. The chain is built from TRBV24-1 and TRBJ1-1; D may be TRBD1 (6 bases). Germline assignment: CDR1 KGHDR and CDR2 SFDVKD. The CDR3 consists of 15 residues. Here the CDR3 DNA reads TGTGCCACCAGTGATGGTACAGGGAAGAACACGGAAGCTTTCTTT. It is translated as CATSDGTGKNTEAFF.

The chain couples TRBV7-6 to TRBJ2-1; tentatively, D is TRBD2 (6 bases). CDR1 and CDR2 from the germline V gene are SGHVS and FNYEAQ. With 1 base removed from V and 0 bases from J, the gap between germline ends came to 10 bases. The CDR3 sequence is 16 residues long. Here the CDR3 DNA reads TGTGCCAGCAGCTTAGTTGGCGGGACCTCCTACAATGAGCAGTTCTTC. Its translation: CASSLVGGTSYNEQFF. The full variable domain, its missing parts supplied by reference TRBV7-6 and TRBJ2-1, is GAGVSQSPRYKVTKRGQDVALRCDPISGHVSLYWYRQALGQGPEFLTYFNYEAQQDKSGLPNDRFSAERPEGSISTLTIQRTEQRDSAMYRCASSLVGGTSYNEQFFGPGTRLTVL.

The chain couples TRBV6-2 or TRBV6-3 to TRBJ2-6; unclear D gene. Germline CDR1 and CDR2: MNHEY and SVGEGT. This CDR3 has 17 amino acids. V lost 5 bases and J 4 bases, leaving 18 bases between the germline ends. The CDR3, as DNA: TGTGCCAGCAGTACCCGACGGCTTTGGAGAGGGGCCAACGTCCTGACTTTC. Its protein product is CASSTRRLWRGANVLTF.

The CDR3 DNA is TGTGCCAGCAGCTTGAGCGGTGCGACATACGAGCAGTACTTC. This translates into CASSLSGATYEQYF. The chain combines TRBV5-6 with TRBJ2-7, with D possibly matching TRBD2 (5 bases). Germline CDR1 and CDR2: SGHDT and YYEEEE. This CDR3 comprises 14 residues. V dropped 1 base and J dropped 4 bases, with 12 bases sitting between them.

For the CDR3, the DNA is TGTGCCAGTAGCAGCGGACAGAACTATGGCTACACCTTC. The encoded protein is CASSSGQNYGYTF. J is TRBJ1-2 and V is TRBV19; a possible D gene is TRBD1 (6 bases). V was clipped by 6 bases and J by 2 bases, with 10 bases between them. The CDR3 length is 13 residues. Germline V gene data show CDR1 as LNHDA and CDR2 as SQIVND (reference sequence).